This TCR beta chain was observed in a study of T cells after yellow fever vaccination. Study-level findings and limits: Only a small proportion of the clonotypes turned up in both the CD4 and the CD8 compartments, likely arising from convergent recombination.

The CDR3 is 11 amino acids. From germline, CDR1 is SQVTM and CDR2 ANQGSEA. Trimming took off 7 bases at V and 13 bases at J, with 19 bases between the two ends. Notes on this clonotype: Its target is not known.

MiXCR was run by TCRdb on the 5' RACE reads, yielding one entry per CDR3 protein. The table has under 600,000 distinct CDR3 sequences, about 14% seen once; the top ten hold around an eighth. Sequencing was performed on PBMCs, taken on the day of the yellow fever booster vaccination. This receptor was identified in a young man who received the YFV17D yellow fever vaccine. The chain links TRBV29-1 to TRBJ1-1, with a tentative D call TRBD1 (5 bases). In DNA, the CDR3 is TGCAGCGCGATAGTCAGGACAATCGGTTTCTTT. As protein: CSAIVRTIGFF.